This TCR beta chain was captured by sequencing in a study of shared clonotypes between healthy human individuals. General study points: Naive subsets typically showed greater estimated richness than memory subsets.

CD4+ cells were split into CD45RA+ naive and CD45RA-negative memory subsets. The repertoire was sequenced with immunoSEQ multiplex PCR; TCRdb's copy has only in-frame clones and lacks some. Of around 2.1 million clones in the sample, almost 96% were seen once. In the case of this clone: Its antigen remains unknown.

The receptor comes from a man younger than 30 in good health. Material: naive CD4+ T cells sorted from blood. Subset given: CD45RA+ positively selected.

The CDR3 loop reads CASSFRDRIYEQYF. The CDR3 DNA sequence: TGTGCCAGCAGCTTTCGGGACAGGATCTACGAGCAGTACTTC. The rearrangement uses TRBV7-9 and TRBJ2-7, with 8 bases that match TRBD1. Germline V lookup: CDR1 SEHNR, CDR2 FQNEAQ (reference sequence). V trimming: 3 bases; J trimming: 3 bases; junction bases outside the gene matches: 4. The CDR3 sequence is 14 residues long. The complete variable domain, with remaining parts taken from reference TRBV7-9 and TRBJ2-7, reads DTGVSQNPRHKITKRGQNVTFRCDPISEHNRLYWYRQTLGQGPEFLTYFQNEAQLEKSRLLSDRFSAERPKGSFSTLEIQRTEQGDSAMYLCASSFRDRIYEQYFGPGTRLTVT.